This passage covers 21 T cell receptor beta chains from one sample sequenced in a study of T cells in Graves' hyperthyroidism and ophthalmopathy. Amplification of TCR beta CDR3 regions was performed using RNA transcripts as template. TCR CDR3 regions were first amplified by RT-PCR with HTBI primers. TCRdb analysed the multiplex PCR reads with MiXCR anew, one entry per CDR3 protein. The data contain fewer than 700,000 distinct CDR3 sequences, over 15% of them singletons. Sequencing was done on a sample of blood. Every receptor here comes from a woman aged 18-30 years with Graves' ophthalmopathy.

The V call is TRBV6-2 or TRBV6-3, the J call TRBJ1-5; unclear D gene. Germline CDR1 reads MNHEY; CDR2 reads SVGEGT. V was trimmed by 2 bases and J by 3 bases, leaving 8 bases between them. The CDR3 extends over 14 amino acids. The DNA for the CDR3 is TGTGCCAGCAGTTACGGACCCGTCAATCAGCCCCAGCATTTT. Protein: CASSYGPVNQPQHF.

This chain links TRBV20-1 with TRBJ2-1; D might be TRBD2 (6 bases). The germline V gene has CDR1 DFQATT and CDR2 SNEGSKA (reference sequence). Trimming shortened V by 2 bases and J by 3 bases, and 17 bases separated the two germline ends. The CDR3 loop spans 16 amino acids. This CDR3 reads CSARPEGLAIYNEQFF. The CDR3 nucleotides are TGCAGTGCTAGACCCGAGGGGCTAGCGATCTACAATGAGCAGTTCTTC.

This clonotype was observed at least ten times. The chain is built from TRBV27 and TRBJ1-2, with D maybe TRBD1 (5 bases). V shed 8 bases and J shed 6 bases, with 16 bases lying between them. Germline CDR1 reads MNHEY; CDR2 reads SMNVEV (reference sequence). The CDR3 extends over 13 amino acids. The CDR3 reads CASGDGYRDGYTF. CDR3 sequence (DNA): TGTGCCAGCGGGGACGGCTACCGGGATGGCTACACCTTC.

The rearrangement joins TRBV20-1 to TRBJ2-2; 11 bases are a match to TRBD2. After removal of 0 bases from V and 7 bases from J, the junction contained 1 base not matched to a gene. Germline assignment: CDR1 DFQATT and CDR2 SNEGSKA (reference sequence). CDR3 length: 14 residues. DNA for the CDR3: TGCAGTGCTAGAGATAGCGGGAGGGTCGGGGAGCTGTTTTTT. As protein: CSARDSGRVGELFF.

The sample holds many counts of this clonotype. The V call is TRBV11-2, the J call TRBJ1-1; no clear D. Germline V gene sequence: CDR1 SGHAT, CDR2 FQNNGV. Trimming stripped 5 bases from V and 14 bases from J, with 18 bases between. The CDR3 sequence is 12 residues long. CDR3 nucleotides: TGTGCCAGCAGCCCCATCGGAACCTTAGAATTCTTT. Translated: CASSPIGTLEFF.

This clonotype was seen at least ten times. CDR3 DNA: TGTGCCAGCAGCACGGGACTAGCGCCCTATCGGGACGATGAGCAGTTCTTC. Translated, it gives CASSTGLAPYRDDEQFF. The chain has TRBV5-8 and TRBJ2-1, with 10 bases matching TRBD2. The V gene end was trimmed by 4 bases and the J gene end by 8 bases; junction bases not matched to a gene: 15. The CDR3 is made up of 17 amino acids. Per the germline V gene, CDR1 is SGHTS and CDR2 is YDEGEE.

This rearrangement joins TRBV20-1 to TRBJ2-7; D remains unclear. CDR1 and CDR2 from the germline V gene are DFQATT and SNEGSKA (reference sequence). The CDR3 spans 13 residues. CDR3 DNA: TGCAGCGGACGACGTCTGTACCCTCTAGAGCAGTACTTC. As protein: CSGRRLYPLEQYF.

This clonotype was detected ten times or more. The genes are TRBV28 and TRBJ1-1, with D possibly TRBD1 on 5 matching bases. CDR1 MDHEN and CDR2 SYDVKM come from the germline V gene. Trimming stripped 6 bases from V and 0 bases from J, with 23 bases between. The CDR3 extends over 18 amino acids. In DNA, the CDR3 is TGTGCCAGCAGCCCCCTACAGGACCCCCTAGTATTGAACACTGAAGCTTTCTTT. It yields the protein CASSPLQDPLVLNTEAFF. Full variable domain (rest looked up from reference TRBV28 and TRBJ1-1): DVKVTQSSRYLVKRTGEKVFLECVQDMDHENMFWYRQDPGLGLRLIYFSYDVKMKEKGDIPEGYSVSREKKERFSLILESASTNQTSMYLCASSPLQDPLVLNTEAFFGQGTRLTVV.

This clonotype was observed many times. The gene calls are TRBV3-1 and TRBJ2-1; D uncertain. The V end lost 0 bases, the J end lost 6 bases, and 9 bases lay between the germline ends. The CDR3 loop spans 14 amino acids. In germline, CDR1 is LGHDT, CDR2 YNNKEL (reference sequence). The CDR3 loop reads CASSQEILPNEQFF. The CDR3, as DNA: TGTGCCAGCAGCCAAGAAATTCTACCCAATGAGCAGTTCTTC.

This clonotype was observed a few times. The chain carries TRBV18 and TRBJ2-5; D is unclear. The CDR3 contains 13 residues. Looked up from germline, CDR1 is KGHSH and CDR2 is LQKENI. Trimming took 3 bases from V and 3 from J, leaving 8 bases between them. CDR3 residues: CASSPQFKETQYF. The CDR3 bases are TGTGCCAGCTCACCTCAGTTCAAAGAGACCCAGTACTTC.

This chain uses TRBV15 with TRBJ1-5, with TRBD1 as a possible D gene (6 bases). In germline, CDR1 is LNHNV, CDR2 YYDKDF (reference sequence). This CDR3 spans 15 amino acids. V lost 0 bases and J 11 bases, leaving 17 bases between the germline ends. For the CDR3, the DNA is TGTGCCACCAGCAGAGAGGGACACAGGTTGGAGACCCAGCATTTT. It is translated as CATSREGHRLETQHF.

This clonotype was counted many times. In nucleotides, the CDR3 is TGCGCCAGCAGCTTGTATAGCGGGGGCCCTACAGATACGCAGTATTTT. Its translation: CASSLYSGGPTDTQYF. The V call is TRBV5-1, the J call TRBJ2-3; 9 bases align to TRBD2. Germline V CDR1 and CDR2: SGHRS, YFSETQ. The CDR3 totals 16 residues. With 1 base clipped from V and 3 bases from J, the junction kept 6 bases outside the gene matches.

The chain employs TRBV19 and TRBJ2-5; 10 nucleotides match TRBD1. Germline V gene lookup returns CDR1 LNHDA and CDR2 SQIVND (reference sequence). V dropped 6 bases and J dropped 2; count of bases not matched to a gene: 15. The CDR3 contains 18 residues. The CDR3 region has the DNA TGTGCCAGTAGCTTAGAGGGCTCCCGGACAGGGGGACAAGAGACCCAGTACTTC. This codes for CASSLEGSRTGGQETQYF.

The chain links TRBV4-2 to TRBJ1-1, with D perhaps matching TRBD1 (5 bases). Germline V gene sequence: CDR1 LGHNA, CDR2 YNFKEQ. This CDR3 has 15 residues. V gave up 0 bases and J gave up 8 bases, with 16 bases separating them. This chain's CDR3 is CASSQDGVRDAEAFF. In nucleotides, the CDR3 is TGTGCCAGCAGCCAAGACGGAGTTCGGGACGCCGAAGCTTTCTTT.

This clonotype turned up a few times. The genes are TRBV28 and TRBJ1-2; D gene uncertain. Germline CDR1 is MDHEN and CDR2 is SYDVKM. This CDR3 region has 20 residues. Trimming left V 8 bases short and J 2 bases short, with 33 bases between. CDR3 sequence reads: CASYALDGGRAHLKNYGYTF. CDR3 DNA: TGTGCCAGCTATGCCCTGGACGGAGGCCGGGCACACCTTAAAAACTATGGCTACACCTTC.

This clonotype was detected ten times or more. The V call is TRBV20-1, the J call TRBJ1-1; a possible D gene is TRBD1 (5 bases). This CDR3 contains 13 residues. V shed 3 bases and J shed 1 base, with 9 bases lying between them. CDR1 is DFQATT and CDR2 is SNEGSKA in the germline V gene (reference sequence). The CDR3 here is CSASMGGNTEAFF. DNA of the CDR3: TGCAGTGCTAGTATGGGGGGGAACACTGAAGCTTTCTTT.

Remarks on this clonotype: A much larger clone is a single base away; this may be a read error. The chain combines TRBV6-1 with TRBJ1-2, with a weak D call TRBD1 (6 bases). V was cut by 6 bases and J by 4 bases, with 18 bases left in between. Per germline, CDR1 MNHNS and CDR2 SASEGT. The CDR3 totals 15 residues. The CDR3 nucleotides read TGTGCCAGCAGAGCCGACAGGTCGGTTACCTATGGCTACACCTTC. Its protein product is CASRADRSVTYGYTF.

This chain uses TRBV27 with TRBJ1-2, with D perhaps matching TRBD1 (5 bases). Trimming shortened V by 5 bases and J by 4 bases, and 11 bases separated the two germline ends. The CDR3 has 13 amino acids. The germline V gene encodes CDR1 MNHEY and CDR2 SMNVEV (reference sequence). CDR3: CASSPRGVYGYTF. CDR3 coding DNA: TGTGCCAGCAGTCCGCGGGGGGTCTATGGCTACACCTTC.

The V call is TRBV20-1, the J call TRBJ1-5; possible D gene TRBD1, 6 bases. The CDR3 extends over 14 amino acids. Germline V gene lookup returns CDR1 DFQATT and CDR2 SNEGSKA (reference sequence). Trimming left V 6 bases short and J 1 base short, with 13 bases between. The CDR3 loop is CSAGGHESNQPQHF. DNA of the CDR3: TGCAGTGCAGGGGGACACGAGAGCAATCAGCCCCAGCATTTT.

In its sample, this clonotype was seen many times. The rearrangement uses TRBV12-3 or TRBV12-4 and TRBJ1-6, with no clear D. The CDR3 is 15 residues long. V shed 6 bases and J shed 6 bases, with 15 bases lying between them. The DNA for the CDR3 is TGTGCCAGCAGGTCTTCCCGGAACACTAATTCACCCCTCCACTTT. As protein: CASRSSRNTNSPLHF.

This clonotype was observed many times. The genes are TRBV6-1 and TRBJ2-1; 11 bases map to TRBD2. This CDR3 contains 16 residues. Germline V gene data show CDR1 as MNHNS and CDR2 as SASEGT. The V segment lost 4 bases and the J segment 6 bases; nucleotides outside the gene matches: 8. This CDR3 reads CASSAFTSGRPNEQFF. As DNA, the CDR3 is TGTGCCAGCAGTGCATTTACTAGCGGGAGACCCAATGAGCAGTTCTTC.